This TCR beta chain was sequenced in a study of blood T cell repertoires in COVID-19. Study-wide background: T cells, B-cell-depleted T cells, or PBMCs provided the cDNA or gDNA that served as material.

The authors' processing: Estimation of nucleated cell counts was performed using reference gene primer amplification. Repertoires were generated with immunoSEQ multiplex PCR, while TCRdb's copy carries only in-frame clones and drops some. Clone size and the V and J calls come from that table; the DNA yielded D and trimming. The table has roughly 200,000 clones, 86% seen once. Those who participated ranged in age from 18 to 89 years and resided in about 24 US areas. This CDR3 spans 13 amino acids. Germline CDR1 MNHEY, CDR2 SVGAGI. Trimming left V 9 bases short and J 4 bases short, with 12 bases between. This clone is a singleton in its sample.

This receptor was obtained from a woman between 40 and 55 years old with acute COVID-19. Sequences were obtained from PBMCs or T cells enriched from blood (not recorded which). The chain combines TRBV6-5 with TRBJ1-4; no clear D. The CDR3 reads CASAGQFNEKLFF. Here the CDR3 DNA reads TGTGCCAGTGCGGGCCAGTTTAATGAAAAACTGTTTTTT.